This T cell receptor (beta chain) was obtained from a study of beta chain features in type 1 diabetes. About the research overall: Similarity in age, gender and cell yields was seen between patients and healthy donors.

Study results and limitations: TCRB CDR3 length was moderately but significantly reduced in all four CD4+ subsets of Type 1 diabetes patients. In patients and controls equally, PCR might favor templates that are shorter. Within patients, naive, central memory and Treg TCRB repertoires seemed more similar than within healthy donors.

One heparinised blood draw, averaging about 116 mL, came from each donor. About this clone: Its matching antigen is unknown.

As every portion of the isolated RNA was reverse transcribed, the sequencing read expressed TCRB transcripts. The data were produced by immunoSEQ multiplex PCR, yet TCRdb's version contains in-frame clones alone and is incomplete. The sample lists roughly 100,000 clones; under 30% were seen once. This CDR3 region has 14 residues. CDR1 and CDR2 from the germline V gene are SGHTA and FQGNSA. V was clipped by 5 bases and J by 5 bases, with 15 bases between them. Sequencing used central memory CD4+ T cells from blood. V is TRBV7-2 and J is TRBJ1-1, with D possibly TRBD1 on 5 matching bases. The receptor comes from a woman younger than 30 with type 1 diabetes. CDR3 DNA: TGTGCCAGCAGCGGTAGATTCGGGGGGACTGAAGCTTTCTTT. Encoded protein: CASSGRFGGTEAFF.